Sequencing of this T cell receptor beta chain was carried out in a study of early T cells in non-severe SARS-CoV-2 infection. The study, taken as a whole, reports: CD4 and private specificities were missed by VDJdb matching, which favored anti-spike CD8 responses.

The germline V and J ends were trimmed by 2 bases and 3 bases, with 12 bases remaining between them. Germline values: CDR1 SEHNR, CDR2 FQNEAQ (reference sequence). The CDR3 contains 15 residues. This clonotype was detected only a few times. Its antigen remains unknown. Attachment of unique molecular identifiers to individual cDNA molecules was performed. TCRdb itself ran the 5' RACE reads through MiXCR, one entry per CDR3 protein. Among around 77,000 distinct CDR3 sequences listed, 5% were seen once. The sequencing used whole blood, collected at baseline. The clonotype was recovered from an adult who was a healthcare worker with PCR-confirmed SARS-CoV-2 infection or an uninfected control (not recorded which). The gene calls are TRBV7-9 and TRBJ2-3; D call uncertain. This CDR3 reads CASSLLAEFTDTQYF. CDR3 DNA sequence: TGTGCCAGCAGCTTATTGGCCGAGTTTACAGATACGCAGTATTTT.